The 31 T cell receptor beta chains below come from one sample, sequenced in a study of early T cells in non-severe SARS-CoV-2 infection. TCRdb itself ran the 5' RACE reads through MiXCR, one entry per CDR3 protein. The sample contains about 92,000 distinct CDR3 sequences, approximately 15% of which appear only once. The sample consisted of whole blood. These receptors were taken from an adult who was a healthcare worker with PCR-confirmed SARS-CoV-2 infection or an uninfected control (not recorded which).

This clonotype was seen ten or more times. In nucleotides, the CDR3 is TGCGCCAGCAGCCAAGATCACACTAGCGGGAGTTCCTACAATGAGCAGTTCTTC. Its translation is CASSQDHTSGSSYNEQFF. The V gene is TRBV4-1, the J gene TRBJ2-1, with 11 bases aligning to TRBD2. The CDR3 length is 18 residues. The V segment lost 0 bases and the J segment 1 base; nucleotides outside the gene matches: 5. Germline loops: CDR1 MGHRA, CDR2 YSYEKL.

This clonotype appeared a few times. This chain uses TRBV3-1 with TRBJ2-5, with 7 bases fitting TRBD2. V was pared by 1 base and J by 5 bases, with 4 bases of the junction left unmatched. There are 14 residues in the CDR3. Germline-derived CDR1 and CDR2 are LGHDT and YNNKEL (reference sequence). CDR3 in amino acids: CASSQGREEETQYF. The CDR3 DNA follows: TGTGCCAGCAGCCAAGGTCGGGAGGAGGAGACCCAGTACTTC.

The V call is TRBV18, the J call TRBJ2-2; D unclear. CDR3 length: 10 residues. The germline gives CDR1 KGHSH, CDR2 LQKENI. Trimming removed 5 bases from V and 8 bases from J, with 3 bases in between. This chain's CDR3 is CASSDGELFF. CDR3 DNA sequence: TGTGCCAGCTCAGATGGGGAGCTGTTTTTT.

This clonotype was detected a few times. The chain is built from TRBV24-1 and TRBJ1-2; no firm D call. This CDR3 has 14 amino acids. The V gene lost 4 bases and the J gene lost 5 bases, with 13 bases spanning the gap. Germline values: CDR1 KGHDR, CDR2 SFDVKD. The CDR3 DNA follows: TGTGCCACCAGTGACTCGACGACGGGGTATGGCTACACCTTC. Its protein is CATSDSTTGYGYTF.

This clonotype was detected ten times or more. The chain joins TRBV3-1 to TRBJ2-3; D perhaps matches TRBD2 (5 bases). Germline V gene sequence: CDR1 LGHDT, CDR2 YNNKEL (reference sequence). V lost 0 bases, J lost 6 bases, and 13 bases lay in between. The CDR3 has 15 amino acids. CDR3 nucleotide sequence: TGTGCCAGCAGCCAAGAGTTAGGTAGCGAGGATACGCAGTATTTT. The encoded protein is CASSQELGSEDTQYF.

This clonotype was detected a few times. The V call is TRBV14, the J call TRBJ1-2; tentatively, D is TRBD1 (5 bases). Trimming cost V 4 bases and J 9 bases, with 12 bases left between them. The CDR3 loop spans 12 amino acids. The V gene's germline CDR1 is SGHDN and CDR2 FVKESK. For the CDR3, the DNA is TGTGCCAGCAGCCGCGGCAGGGCAAGCTACACCTTC. It is translated as CASSRGRASYTF.

This clonotype has at least ten counts. The chain couples TRBV30 to TRBJ1-4, with 8 bases fitting TRBD1. CDR1 and CDR2 from the germline V gene are GTSNPN and SVGIG (reference sequence). The CDR3 consists of 15 residues. Germline trimming cut 7 bases from V and 5 bases from J; bases unmatched to any gene: 12. CDR3 protein: CASKVVGQANEKLFF. The CDR3 region has the DNA TGTGCCTCGAAGGTGGTGGGACAGGCAAATGAAAAACTGTTTTTT.

This clonotype was detected ten times or more. The chain is built from TRBV7-9 and TRBJ2-1; D not certain. Germline CDR1 and CDR2: SEHNR and FQNEAQ (reference sequence). V gave up 2 bases and J gave up 6 bases, with 5 bases separating them. This CDR3 contains 12 residues. The DNA for the CDR3 is TGTGCCAGCAGCTTACCTCGCAATGAGCAGTTCTTC. This encodes CASSLPRNEQFF.

CDR3: CASRFVLGTEAFF. The CDR3 DNA follows: TGTGCCAGCCGATTCGTTTTAGGCACTGAAGCTTTCTTT. The chain employs TRBV28 and TRBJ1-1; no clear D. The V gene lost 8 bases and the J gene lost 4 bases, with 14 bases spanning the gap. Germline V CDR1 and CDR2: MDHEN, SYDVKM. The CDR3 totals 13 residues.

The chain couples TRBV27 to TRBJ1-6, with D possibly being TRBD1 (5 bases). CDR1 is MNHEY and CDR2 is SMNVEV in the germline V gene (reference sequence). The CDR3 spans 14 residues. V shed 6 bases and J shed 8 bases, with 14 bases lying between them. DNA of the CDR3: TGTGCCAGCAGGCCGGGACGGCGGGATTCACCCCTCCACTTT. Protein sequence: CASRPGRRDSPLHF.

Ten or more counts support this clonotype. The J gene is TRBJ2-1, the V gene TRBV29-1; 11 bases agree with TRBD2. The trim removed 3 bases at V and 8 bases at J, leaving 9 bases unmatched. CDR1 and CDR2 (germline): SQVTM, ANQGSEA. CDR3 length equals 15 residues. CDR3 sequence: CSVEGTSGRRHEQFF. The CDR3 region has the DNA TGCAGCGTTGAGGGAACTAGCGGGAGAAGGCATGAGCAGTTCTTC.

This clonotype was observed a handful of times. The V call is TRBV24-1, the J call TRBJ2-1, with 12 positions matching TRBD2. The CDR3 is 16 residues long. V lost 5 bases and J lost 7; bases outside the gene matches: 8. The germline gives CDR1 KGHDR, CDR2 SFDVKD. The CDR3 DNA is TGTGCCACCAGTGCCTCACTAGCGGGAGGATGGAATGAGCAGTTCTTC. As protein: CATSASLAGGWNEQFF.

This clonotype turned up a few times. The J gene is TRBJ2-3, the V gene TRBV6-2 or TRBV6-3; TRBD2 aligns across 8 bases. The CDR3 has 16 amino acids. CDR1 and CDR2 (germline): MNHEY, SVGEGT. V was clipped by 2 bases and J by 1 base; unmatched bases: 5. The DNA of the CDR3 is TGTGCCAGCAGTTACATCCGGGAGGGACGCACAGATACGCAGTATTTT. Translation: CASSYIREGRTDTQYF.

This clonotype has only a few counts. CDR3 nucleotides: TGTGCCAGCAGCTTAGGGAACCTAGCGGGTTCTCGGAATGAGCAGTTCTTC. It is translated as CASSLGNLAGSRNEQFF. This sequence joins TRBV11-2 and TRBJ2-1; 8 nucleotides match TRBD2. The CDR3 runs to 17 residues. With 1 base clipped from V and 7 bases from J, the junction kept 12 bases outside the gene matches. Germline loops: CDR1 SGHAT, CDR2 FQNNGV.

The gene calls are TRBV5-1 and TRBJ1-4, with 9 bases fitting TRBD1. CDR1 and CDR2 from the germline V gene are SGHRS and YFSETQ. The junction had 7 bases not matched to a gene; V was cut back by 5 bases and J by 5 bases. The CDR3 is 15 amino acids. The CDR3 DNA reads TGCGCCAGCAGGGGAGAGGGACAGGGAAATGAAAAACTGTTTTTT. This sequence encodes CASRGEGQGNEKLFF.

The V gene is TRBV7-3, the J gene TRBJ2-1; 8 nucleotides align to TRBD2. Trimming removed 0 bases from V and 7 bases from J; junction bases left unmatched: 11. Looked up from germline, CDR1 is SGHTA and CDR2 is FQGTGA. CDR3 length: 17 amino acids. This CDR3 is CASSLTGSGRRGNEQFF. The CDR3 DNA follows: TGTGCCAGCAGCTTAACGGGGAGCGGGAGAAGGGGGAATGAGCAGTTCTTC.

This clonotype was seen at least ten times. In DNA, the CDR3 is TGTGCCAGCAGCTTCGGGGGCCTCGACGAGCAGTACTTC. As protein: CASSFGGLDEQYF. This chain links TRBV7-3 with TRBJ2-7; tentatively, D is TRBD1 or TRBD2 (6 bases each). The CDR3 covers 13 residues. CDR1 and CDR2 from the germline V gene are SGHTA and FQGTGA. Trimming stripped 3 bases from V and 5 bases from J, with 11 bases between.

V and J are TRBV5-6 and TRBJ1-1; D is possibly TRBD1 (5 bases). Germline values: CDR1 SGHDT, CDR2 YYEEEE. The V end was cut by 9 bases, the J end by 1 base, with 16 bases between. The CDR3 totals 14 residues. The CDR3 sequence: CATRGQERNTEAFF. CDR3 nucleotide sequence: TGTGCCACCCGGGGCCAAGAGCGGAACACTGAAGCTTTCTTT.

This clonotype was recorded a few times. This rearrangement joins TRBV4-1 to TRBJ2-7; D remains ambiguous. V was shortened by 1 base and J by 4 bases, with 8 bases between the two germline ends. The germline gives CDR1 MGHRA, CDR2 YSYEKL. CDR3 length: 13 amino acids. The CDR3 here is CASSQVQQYEQYF. CDR3 nucleotide sequence: TGCGCCAGCAGCCAAGTGCAGCAATACGAGCAGTACTTC.

This clonotype was seen a few times. This rearrangement joins TRBV5-1 to TRBJ2-2; 13 bases line up with TRBD2. V trimming: 4 bases; J trimming: 5 bases; junction bases outside the gene matches: 5. The germline gives CDR1 SGHRS, CDR2 YFSETQ. CDR3 length: 16 amino acids. CDR3 region: CASSPGTSGITGELFF. The CDR3 DNA reads as TGCGCCAGCAGCCCCGGGACTAGCGGGATAACCGGGGAGCTGTTTTTT. Together with reference TRBV5-1 and TRBJ2-2, the CDR3 gives the full variable domain: KAGVTQTPRYLIKTRGQQVTLSCSPISGHRSVSWYQQTPGQGLQFLFEYFSETQRNKGNFPGRFSGRQFSNSRSEMNVSTLELGDSALYLCASSPGTSGITGELFFGEGSRLTVL.

V is TRBV20-1 and J is TRBJ2-3; 10 nucleotides align to TRBD2. After removal of 0 bases from V and 3 bases from J, the junction contained 6 bases not matched to a gene. CDR3 length: 16 residues. Germline-derived CDR1 and CDR2 are DFQATT and SNEGSKA (reference sequence). The CDR3 region is CSARDPATSGTDTQYF. The CDR3, as DNA: TGCAGTGCTAGAGATCCGGCGACTAGCGGGACAGATACGCAGTATTTT.

The chain employs TRBV9 and TRBJ2-1; 13 positions agree with TRBD2. CDR1 is SGDLS and CDR2 is YYNGEE in the germline V gene. Germline trimming cut 1 base from V and 9 bases from J; bases unmatched to any gene: 4. This CDR3 contains 15 residues. The CDR3 coding sequence is TGTGCCAGCAGCGTAACTAGCGGGAGGGTCAGTGAGCAGTTCTTC. Protein product: CASSVTSGRVSEQFF. Using reference TRBV9 and TRBJ2-1 for the parts outside the CDR3, the full variable domain is DSGVTQTPKHLITATGQRVTLRCSPRSGDLSVYWYQQSLDQGLQFLIQYYNGEERAKGNILERFSAQQFPDLHSELNLSSLELGDSALYFCASSVTSGRVSEQFFGPGTRLTVL.

This clonotype was seen repeatedly, ten times or more. The chain uses TRBV5-4 and TRBJ1-1, with 11 bases fitting TRBD1. The CDR3 consists of 17 residues. V shed 1 base and J 0 bases; nucleotides not matched to a gene: 5. Looked up from germline, CDR1 is SGHNT and CDR2 is YYREEE (reference sequence). As DNA, the CDR3 is TGTGCCAGCAGCTTGCGGACAGGGGGCTTTATGAACACTGAAGCTTTCTTT. Its translation is CASSLRTGGFMNTEAFF.

This chain connects TRBV3-1 to TRBJ2-1, with D perhaps assigned TRBD1 or TRBD2 (7 bases each). V was cut by 6 bases and J by 3 bases, with 15 bases left in between. This CDR3 is built from 15 residues. Per germline, CDR1 LGHDT and CDR2 YNNKEL (reference sequence). CDR3 DNA sequence: TGTGCCAGCAGTCGCGGGGGACAGAGCTACAATGAGCAGTTCTTC. Amino acid sequence: CASSRGGQSYNEQFF.

This clonotype has just a few counts. The chain links TRBV12-3 or TRBV12-4 to TRBJ2-5, with a possible D match to TRBD1 (5 bases). This CDR3 spans 13 amino acids. The germline V and J ends were trimmed by 5 bases and 4 bases, with 11 bases remaining between them. DNA of the CDR3: TGTGCCAGCAGTCCCACCAGGGCAGAGACCCAGTACTTC. Amino acid sequence: CASSPTRAETQYF.

The chain carries TRBV12-3 or TRBV12-4 and TRBJ1-2; D is unresolved. The CDR3 has 13 residues. The V and J ends lost 3 bases and 8 bases respectively, with 13 bases between them. The CDR3, as DNA: TGTGCCAGCAGTTTCGCTAAAGTTGGGGGCTACACCTTC. Protein product: CASSFAKVGGYTF.

The table lists this clonotype with a few counts. This rearrangement joins TRBV21-1 to TRBJ2-4; TRBD2 reflects the table's D call only, with no check against the DNA. TRBV21-1 is described as a pseudogene. This CDR3 contains 16 residues. CDR3 in DNA: TGTGCCAGCAGCACCCTCCAGTATGTAGCCAAAAACATTCAGTACTTC. Translated: CASSTLQYVAKNIQYF.

The chain carries TRBV11-2 and TRBJ2-5; D perhaps matches TRBD1 (6 bases). Germline assignment: CDR1 SGHAT and CDR2 FQNNGV. The V and J ends lost 6 bases and 0 bases respectively, with 8 bases between them. The CDR3 is 13 amino acids. The CDR3: CASSTGNQETQYF. The CDR3 DNA reads as TGTGCCAGCAGTACAGGGAACCAAGAGACCCAGTACTTC.

The chain has TRBV20-1 and TRBJ1-1, with D uncertain. The CDR3 sequence is 15 residues long. Germline V gene data show CDR1 as DFQATT and CDR2 as SNEGSKA (reference sequence). V gave up 0 bases and J gave up 0 bases, with 11 bases separating them. CDR3 in amino acids: CSARDSRGLNTEAFF. The CDR3 DNA reads as TGCAGTGCTAGAGATTCGCGAGGGTTGAACACTGAAGCTTTCTTT.

This chain uses TRBV7-2 with TRBJ2-1; 7 nucleotides match TRBD2. The CDR3 length is 15 residues. Germline loops: CDR1 SGHTA, CDR2 FQGNSA. The J segment lost 10 bases and the V segment lost 5 bases, leaving 14 bases of the junction unmatched. In DNA form, the CDR3 reads TGTGCCAGCAGCCCCATCGGCCCAGCGGGGCAGGAGCAGTTCTTC. Translation: CASSPIGPAGQEQFF.

This clonotype has a count of ten or more. V and J are TRBV10-3 and TRBJ2-7, with D perhaps matching TRBD1 (8 bases). V was cut by 11 bases and J by 0 bases, with 20 bases left in between. The V gene's germline CDR1 is ENHRY and CDR2 SYGVKD. The CDR3 extends over 15 amino acids. CDR3 amino acids: CAARGEGTGSYEQYF. The CDR3 nucleotides read TGTGCCGCCCGTGGGGAGGGGACAGGCTCCTACGAGCAGTACTTC.